The source of this T cell receptor beta chain is a study of cytomegalovirus exposure and HLA in healthy donors. The PCR was carried out with 60 Vbeta primers and 13 Jbeta primers. Some clones are missing from TCRdb's copy, which holds only in-frame ones; the method was immunoSEQ multiplex PCR. Seen here are more than 85,000 clones, approximately 77% observed once, and the top ten hold 9.6%. CDR3 length: 14 amino acids. V gave up 6 bases and J gave up 0 bases, with 11 bases separating them. Germline V CDR1 and CDR2: SEHNR, FQNEAQ (reference sequence). This clone occurred once. Sequenced sample: PBMCs. The receptor comes from a male donor in good health and CMV-seropositive. This chain uses TRBV7-9 with TRBJ1-1, with a tentative D call TRBD1 (5 bases). Here the CDR3 reads CASSGDFLNTEAFF. For the CDR3, the DNA is TGTGCCAGCAGTGGGGACTTCTTGAACACTGAAGCTTTCTTT.